This passage covers 7 T cell receptor beta chains from one sample sequenced in a study of T-cell reconstitution after alpha-beta-depleted transplantation in children. Preparation of the TCRbeta library used unique molecular identifiers. Via MiXCR, TCRdb re-called the PCR reads, giving one row per CDR3 protein. The top ten hold just over 5.5% of the sample, which has some 200,000 distinct CDR3 sequences, approximately 7% seen once. The sample was PBMCs, taken before TCRalphabeta/CD19-depleted stem cell transplant. Receptor source: a boy between 2 and 10 years old with acute lymphoblastic leukemia, due to receive a stem cell transplant.

This clonotype has ten or more counts. The V and J genes are TRBV3-1 and TRBJ2-7; D ambiguous. This CDR3 has 14 amino acids. V was cut by 1 base and J by 3 bases, with 10 bases left in between. Germline V CDR1 and CDR2: LGHDT, YNNKEL (reference sequence). CDR3 loop: CASSQALAIYEQYF. CDR3 in DNA: TGTGCCAGCAGCCAAGCCCTTGCTATCTACGAGCAGTACTTC.

This clonotype showed up many times. This sequence joins TRBV2 and TRBJ2-7; no reliable D call. V was clipped by 3 bases and J by 0 bases, with 9 bases between them. CDR1 is SNHLY, CDR2 FYNNEI, per germline. This CDR3 contains 14 residues. CDR3 residues: CASSEFGGSYEQYF. CDR3 bases: TGTGCCAGCAGTGAGTTTGGCGGCTCCTACGAGCAGTACTTC.

This clonotype was observed many times. V is TRBV6-1 and J is TRBJ2-4, with a tentative D call TRBD2 (5 bases). Trimming stripped 6 bases from V and 1 base from J, with 10 bases between. This CDR3 comprises 14 residues. Per the germline V gene, CDR1 is MNHNS and CDR2 is SASEGT. The CDR3: CASSRAGAKNIQYF. The CDR3 coding sequence is TGTGCCAGCAGCCGGGCGGGTGCCAAAAACATTCAGTACTTC.

DNA for the CDR3: TGTGCCAGCAGTTTATCTCATAGAATGGAAAACATTCAGTACTTC. Translating gives CASSLSHRMENIQYF. The chain carries TRBV6-2 or TRBV6-3 and TRBJ2-4; no clear D gene. Germline assignment: CDR1 MNHEY and CDR2 SVGEGT. The CDR3 consists of 15 residues. V was pared by 4 bases and J by 5 bases, with 15 bases between.

This clonotype was recorded at least ten times. CDR3 bases: TGTGCCAGCGTACCCTCCAGGGGAACCAGGGAGCAGTACTTC. This translates into CASVPSRGTREQYF. The V call is TRBV6-1, the J call TRBJ2-7; possibly TRBD1 for D (6 bases). V lost 8 bases to trimming and J lost 7 bases, with 21 bases between them. The CDR3 loop spans 14 amino acids. Germline CDR1 reads MNHNS; CDR2 reads SASEGT.

Only a few counts were recorded for this clonotype. The V and J genes are TRBV6-2 or TRBV6-3 and TRBJ2-7, with 7 bases fitting TRBD1. The germline V gene has CDR1 MNHEY and CDR2 SVGEGT. This CDR3 is 17 amino acids long. Germline trimming cut 2 bases from V and 3 bases from J; bases unmatched to any gene: 13. The CDR3 coding sequence is TGTGCCAGCAGTTACAATTGGCCGGGACAGTCTAACTACGAGCAGTACTTC. Protein sequence: CASSYNWPGQSNYEQYF.

This clonotype has just a few counts. The chain recombines TRBV5-1 with TRBJ1-6, with D tentatively TRBD1 (5 bases). V lost 0 bases, J lost 5 bases, and 12 bases lay in between. Germline V gene data show CDR1 as SGHRS and CDR2 as YFSETQ. This CDR3 contains 16 residues. The CDR3 DNA reads as TGCGCCAGCAGCTTGGCCGGCAGGGAGAATAATTCACCCCTCCACTTT. Its translation is CASSLAGRENNSPLHF.